The 10 T cell receptor beta chains given below trace back to one sample, sequenced in a study of T cells in Graves' hyperthyroidism and ophthalmopathy (dated by TCRdb to between 2017 and 2020). The method behind the library was multiplex PCR. The listed sequencing device is Illumina HiSeq 2000. The TCR beta CDR3 regions were amplified from the RNA transcripts. The TCR CDR3 was subjected to a first round of RT-PCR using the HTBI primer set and the Qiagen OneStep RT-PCR kit. TCRdb's own reprocessing of the public reads used fastp at Q25 and MiXCR and kept productive beta chains. Every distinct CDR3 protein forms one entry, paired with its most common genes and DNA. The sample profile shows approximately 380,000 distinct CDR3 sequences; over 12% of them were found once. The ten largest clones represent 28% of the sample. The specimen sequenced was blood. The receptor set was obtained from a man aged 50-60 years with Graves' ophthalmopathy.

This clonotype showed up many times. The chain couples TRBV3-1 to TRBJ2-1; D gene unclear. Germline CDR1 is LGHDT and CDR2 is YNNKEL (reference sequence). V dropped 2 bases and J dropped 4 bases, with 9 bases sitting between them. The CDR3 covers 14 residues. This chain's CDR3 is CASSQLGGYNEQFF. CDR3 coding DNA: TGTGCCAGCAGCCAACTAGGTGGGTACAATGAGCAGTTCTTC.

This clonotype occurred once. The CDR3 is CASETRGITYEQYF. The CDR3 region has the DNA TGTGCCAGTGAAACGAGGGGGATAACCTACGAGCAGTACTTC. This chain links TRBV24-1 with TRBJ2-7; D may be TRBD1 (6 bases). V lost 11 bases to trimming and J lost 2 bases, with 18 bases between them. Germline V CDR1 and CDR2: KGHDR, SFDVKD. CDR3 length: 14 amino acids.

V and J are TRBV6-6 and TRBJ2-2; D gene ambiguous. CDR1 is MNHNY and CDR2 is SVGAGI in the germline V gene (reference sequence). This CDR3 comprises 15 residues. Trimming left V 0 bases short and J 6 bases short, with 11 bases between. The CDR3 is CASSYSRPVAGELFF. The CDR3 bases are TGTGCCAGCAGTTACTCGAGGCCTGTGGCCGGGGAGCTGTTTTTT.

This clonotype has at least ten counts. V usage is TRBV18 and J usage is TRBJ2-7, with TRBD2 matching 7 bases. The length of the CDR3 is 14 residues. The trim removed 1 base at V and 2 bases at J, leaving 2 bases unmatched. CDR1 and CDR2 (germline): KGHSH, LQKENI. CDR3 nucleotide sequence: TGTGCCAGCTCACCACGGGAGGGGCCCTACGAGCAGTACTTC. Protein sequence: CASSPREGPYEQYF. The full variable domain, completed using reference TRBV18 and TRBJ2-7, is NAGVMQNPRHLVRRRGQEARLRCSPMKGHSHVYWYRQLPEEGLKFMVYLQKENIIDESGMPKERFSAEFPKEGPSILRIQQVVRGDSAAYFCASSPREGPYEQYFGPGTRLTVT.

The chain carries TRBV24-1 and TRBJ2-5; 9 bases map to TRBD1. Trimming at V came to 7 bases and at J to 1 base, leaving 3 bases not matched to a gene. This CDR3 is 14 amino acids long. Germline V CDR1 and CDR2: KGHDR, SFDVKD. CDR3 in amino acids: CATRKTGGQETQYF. The CDR3 nucleotides read TGTGCCACCAGGAAGACAGGGGGCCAAGAGACCCAGTACTTC.

This clonotype has ten or more counts. CDR3 in amino acids: CASSTAGLAGGPGFGGELFF. CDR3 sequence (DNA): TGTGCCAGCAGCACTGCCGGACTAGCGGGAGGGCCTGGTTTCGGCGGGGAGCTGTTTTTT. The chain carries TRBV11-2 and TRBJ2-2; 15 nucleotides line up with TRBD2. Per the germline V gene, CDR1 is SGHAT and CDR2 is FQNNGV. This CDR3 has 20 amino acids. The V gene end was trimmed by 5 bases and the J gene end by 7 bases; junction bases not matched to a gene: 17.

The J gene is TRBJ2-1, the V gene TRBV6-1; D might be TRBD1 or TRBD2, each matching 7 bases. This CDR3 has 15 residues. Trimming shortened V by 6 bases and J by 1 base, and 13 bases separated the two germline ends. Per germline, CDR1 MNHNS and CDR2 SASEGT. The CDR3 loop is CASSREGASYNEQFF. CDR3 nucleotides: TGTGCCAGCAGCAGGGAGGGGGCTTCCTACAATGAGCAGTTCTTC.

In this sample, this clonotype turned up a few times. The gene calls are TRBV6-2 or TRBV6-3 and TRBJ2-1; D could derive from TRBD1 or TRBD2 (5 bases each). CDR1 MNHEY and CDR2 SVGEGT come from the germline V gene. The CDR3 length is 16 residues. Trimming left V 0 bases short and J 3 bases short, with 12 bases between. In DNA form, the CDR3 reads TGTGCCAGCAGTTACTCAATTGAGGGGAGCTACAATGAGCAGTTCTTC. Protein product: CASSYSIEGSYNEQFF.

This clonotype has only a few counts. This chain links TRBV7-9 with TRBJ2-7; the D gene could be TRBD1 or TRBD2 (6 bases each). Germline CDR1 is SEHNR and CDR2 is FQNEAQ (reference sequence). V dropped 5 bases and J dropped 2 bases, with 16 bases sitting between them. The CDR3 runs to 15 residues. The CDR3 here is CASSEDGGATYEQYF. CDR3 in DNA: TGTGCCAGCAGCGAGGACGGGGGCGCAACCTACGAGCAGTACTTC.

The chain employs TRBV10-3 and TRBJ1-6; 8 bases are a match to TRBD1. There are 14 residues in the CDR3. CDR1 is ENHRY and CDR2 is SYGVKD in the germline V gene. J lost 8 bases, V lost 7 bases, and 7 bases had no gene match. CDR3 residues: CAIKDGQGDSPLHF. DNA for the CDR3: TGTGCCATCAAAGATGGACAGGGAGATTCACCCCTCCACTTT.